A single sample is the source of the 9 T cell receptor beta chains below, sequenced in a study of cytomegalovirus exposure and HLA in healthy donors. The PCR was carried out with 60 Vbeta primers and 13 Jbeta primers. The data were produced by immunoSEQ multiplex PCR, yet TCRdb's version contains in-frame clones alone and is incomplete. The sample includes under 200,000 clones, roughly 79% of them seen just once. The sequencing input was PBMCs. The source of these receptors is a man aged 30 to 39 in good health and CMV-seronegative.

The chain has TRBV4-1 and TRBJ2-7, with TRBD1 matching over 12 bases. The CDR3 runs to 13 residues. V was pared by 0 bases and J by 13 bases, with 4 bases of the junction left unmatched. The germline gives CDR1 MGHRA, CDR2 YSYEKL. The CDR3 nucleotides are TGCGCCAGCAGCCAAGATTTGGGACAGGGGGCATACTTC. Its translation: CASSQDLGQGAYF.

The chain has TRBV14 and TRBJ2-2; 10 nucleotides align to TRBD2. The CDR3 has 18 amino acids. V was pared by 0 bases and J by 5 bases, with 9 bases of the junction left unmatched. Germline V gives CDR1 SGHDN, CDR2 FVKESK. The CDR3 DNA sequence: TGTGCCAGCAGCCAAGAAAGAAGCGGGAGGGCCATAACCGGGGAGCTGTTTTTT. Translating it yields CASSQERSGRAITGELFF.

V gene TRBV29-1 combines with J gene TRBJ2-2, with D maybe TRBD2 (5 bases). This CDR3 is built from 14 residues. Germline lookup yields CDR1 SQVTM and CDR2 ANQGSEA. V lost 6 bases to trimming and J lost 3 bases, with 14 bases between them. CDR3: CSVAERWDTGELFF. CDR3 nucleotides: TGCAGCGTCGCTGAGCGGTGGGACACCGGGGAGCTGTTTTTT.

In its sample, this clone was seen once. V is TRBV6-6 and J is TRBJ2-3, with 8 positions matching TRBD2. The CDR3 extends over 15 amino acids. Germline values: CDR1 MNHNY, CDR2 SVGAGI (reference sequence). Germline trimming cut 6 bases from V and 2 bases from J; bases unmatched to any gene: 7. This CDR3 reads CASSQLAEITDTQYF. CDR3 nucleotide sequence: TGTGCCAGCAGCCAACTAGCGGAAATCACAGATACGCAGTATTTT.

V and J are TRBV7-8 and TRBJ2-7; the D is unclear. Germline-derived CDR1 and CDR2 are SGHVS and FQNEAQ. The CDR3 extends over 12 amino acids. The V end was cut by 2 bases, the J end by 6 bases, with 8 bases between. For the CDR3, the DNA is TGTGCCAGCAGCTTAAAGCTTGGCGAGCAGTACTTC. This encodes CASSLKLGEQYF.

CDR3 coding DNA: TGTGCCAGCAGGGTAAGACTAGCGGGCTCCTACGAGCAGTACTTC. Its translation is CASRVRLAGSYEQYF. The rearrangement uses TRBV28 and TRBJ2-7; 10 nucleotides agree with TRBD2. This CDR3 comprises 15 residues. Germline V gene data show CDR1 as MDHEN and CDR2 as SYDVKM. After removal of 6 bases from V and 0 bases from J, the junction contained 5 bases not matched to a gene. The entire variable domain, with the rest obtained from reference TRBV28 and TRBJ2-7, is as follows: DVKVTQSSRYLVKRTGEKVFLECVQDMDHENMFWYRQDPGLGLRLIYFSYDVKMKEKGDIPEGYSVSREKKERFSLILESASTNQTSMYLCASRVRLAGSYEQYFGPGTRLTVT.

The chain links TRBV5-1 to TRBJ2-1, with 9 bases identical to TRBD2. CDR3 length equals 15 residues. J was trimmed by 5 bases and V by 4 bases; bases with no gene match: 7. Germline values: CDR1 SGHRS, CDR2 YFSETQ. CDR3 amino acids: CASSIAGDSNNEQFF. The CDR3 nucleotides are TGCGCCAGCAGCATAGCGGGAGACAGCAACAATGAGCAGTTCTTC.

This chain uses TRBV6-6 with TRBJ1-2, with TRBD1 identical over 7 bases. CDR1 and CDR2 (germline): MNHNY, SVGAGI (reference sequence). J gave up 6 bases and V 6 bases, and 7 bases lay outside the gene matches. The CDR3 loop spans 13 amino acids. CDR3 loop: CASSPTGINGYTF. The DNA of the CDR3 is TGTGCCAGCAGCCCGACAGGGATTAATGGCTACACCTTC.

The genes are TRBV5-5 and TRBJ1-5; perhaps TRBD1 as D (6 bases). Between the trimmed V and J ends, which lost 0 bases and 3 bases, there was a span of 13 bases. This CDR3 comprises 16 residues. Germline assignment: CDR1 SGHKS and CDR2 YYEKEE (reference sequence). CDR3 bases: TGTGCCAGCAGCTTGGTGCTCGGACAGATCAATCAGCCCCAGCATTTT. It is translated as CASSLVLGQINQPQHF.